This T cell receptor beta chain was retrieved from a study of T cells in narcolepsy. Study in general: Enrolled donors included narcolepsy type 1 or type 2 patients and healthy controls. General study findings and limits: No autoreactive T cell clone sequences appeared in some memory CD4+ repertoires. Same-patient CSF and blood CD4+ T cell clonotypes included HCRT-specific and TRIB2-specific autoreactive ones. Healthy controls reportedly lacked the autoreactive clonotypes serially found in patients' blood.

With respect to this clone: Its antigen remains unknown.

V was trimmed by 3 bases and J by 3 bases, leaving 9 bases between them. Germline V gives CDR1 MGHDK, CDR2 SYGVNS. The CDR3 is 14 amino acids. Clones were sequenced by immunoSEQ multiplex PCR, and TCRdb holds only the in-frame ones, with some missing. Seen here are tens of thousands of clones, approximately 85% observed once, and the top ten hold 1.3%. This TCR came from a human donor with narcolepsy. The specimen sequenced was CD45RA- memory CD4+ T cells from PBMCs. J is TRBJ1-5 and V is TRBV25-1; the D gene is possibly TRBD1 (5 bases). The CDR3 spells CASSDKTVNQPQHF. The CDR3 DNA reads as TGTGCCAGCAGTGACAAGACAGTCAATCAGCCCCAGCATTTT.